These 21 T cell receptor beta chains share one sample of origin, sequenced in a study of blood T cells in healthy people across ages. A second PCR, run for roughly 6 to 11 cycles, used a sample-barcoded 5' primer plus a J-beta primer mix. TCRdb ran MiXCR on the 5' RACE reads and lists one entry per CDR3 protein. The sample carries 1 million or so distinct CDR3 sequences, approximately 25% recorded once. These data were also reused for a study on T cells of mothers and their children.

Input material: blood. These receptors all come from a girl under 10 years old in good health.

The chain combines TRBV28 with TRBJ2-5; 7 positions match TRBD1. The CDR3 extends over 15 amino acids. Trimming removed 5 bases from V and 5 bases from J; junction bases left unmatched: 11. The germline V gene has CDR1 MDHEN and CDR2 SYDVKM. CDR3 nucleotides: TGTGCCAGCAGTCTAAAGGGGGCGGACGGGGAGACCCAGTACTTC. Encoded protein: CASSLKGADGETQYF.

The chain recombines TRBV28 with TRBJ2-5, with 11 bases fitting TRBD2. CDR1 is MDHEN and CDR2 is SYDVKM in the germline V gene. The J segment lost 11 bases and the V segment lost 2 bases, leaving 13 bases of the junction unmatched. This CDR3 has 16 amino acids. This CDR3 is CASSLSQLAGVGEQYF. The CDR3, as DNA: TGTGCCAGCAGTTTAAGCCAACTAGCGGGAGTCGGTGAGCAGTACTTC.

This clonotype turned up a few times. CDR3 nucleotide sequence: TGCAGCGTTGAACAGGAGGCTGAAGCTTTCTTT. Translated, it gives CSVEQEAEAFF. V gene TRBV29-1 combines with J gene TRBJ1-1; D is uncertain. The germline V and J ends were trimmed by 2 bases and 6 bases, with 7 bases remaining between them. Germline CDR1 and CDR2: SQVTM and ANQGSEA. The CDR3 has 11 amino acids.

The chain joins TRBV7-2 to TRBJ2-5; 8 bases match TRBD2. The DNA matches TRBJ2-1 better at its end, which makes the J call doubtful. The CDR3 contains 18 residues. Germline CDR1 SGHTA, CDR2 FQGNSA. The CDR3: CASSLAFLLAEMYNEQFF. The CDR3 DNA is TGTGCCAGCAGCTTAGCCTTCTTACTAGCGGAGATGTACAATGAGCAGTTCTTC.

This chain joins TRBV20-1 and TRBJ2-5; the match to TRBD2 covers 11 bases. The better agreement between TRBJ2-1 and the DNA end casts doubt on the J call. The CDR3 length is 14 residues. From germline, CDR1 is DFQATT and CDR2 SNEGSKA (reference sequence). The CDR3 DNA follows: TGCAGTGCTAGTCCAGGGACTAGCGGAAATGAGCAGTTCTTC. This encodes CSASPGTSGNEQFF.

Turning to this clonotype: One end of the junction varies from germline; a read error may be responsible. The rearrangement links TRBV3-1 to TRBJ2-2; weak D call: TRBD2 (5 bases). Germline CDR1 is LGHDT and CDR2 is YNNKEL (reference sequence). CDR3 length: 13 amino acids. CDR3 region: CASSQVITGELSF. For the CDR3, the DNA is TGTGCCAGCAGCCAAGTAATCACCGGGGAGCTGTCTTTT.

This chain uses TRBV12-3 or TRBV12-4 with TRBJ2-5, with 9 bases fitting TRBD1. Germline trimming cut 6 bases from V and 11 bases from J; bases unmatched to any gene: 16. The CDR3 length is 15 residues. This CDR3 reads CASRPDRGGYGEQYF. CDR3 nucleotide sequence: TGTGCCAGCAGACCCGACAGGGGGGGTTACGGAGAGCAGTACTTC.

This clonotype showed up just a few times. The rearrangement joins TRBV28 to TRBJ2-6; D is uncertain. Germline CDR1 and CDR2: MDHEN and SYDVKM. The CDR3 consists of 15 residues. Trimming shortened V by 2 bases and J by 1 base, and 6 bases separated the two germline ends. As DNA, the CDR3 is TGTGCCAGCAGTTTAATCCTATCTGGGGCCAACGTCCTGACTTTC. Protein: CASSLILSGANVLTF.

The sample holds a few counts of this clonotype. The chain employs TRBV12-3 or TRBV12-4 and TRBJ2-5; no reliable D call. CDR3 size: 13 residues. The ends were cut back, 6 bases at V and 5 bases at J, with 13 bases in the middle. CDR3 nucleotides: TGTGCCAGCAGCTCAAACAGCCCCGAGACCCAGTACTTC. Translating gives CASSSNSPETQYF.

This chain connects TRBV27 to TRBJ2-7; D is ambiguous. Trimming pared 3 bases from V and 3 bases from J, leaving 12 bases between. From germline, CDR1 is MNHEY and CDR2 SMNVEV (reference sequence). CDR3 size: 14 residues. DNA of the CDR3: TGTGCCAGCAGTTTCGCGGCAATGGGCTACGAGCAGTACTTC. Encoded protein: CASSFAAMGYEQYF.

The chain is built from TRBV29-1 and TRBJ1-2; D possibly corresponds to TRBD1 (6 bases). The CDR3 totals 18 residues. Germline V lookup: CDR1 SQVTM, CDR2 ANQGSEA. V was cut by 6 bases and J by 2 bases, with 28 bases left in between. CDR3 nucleotide sequence: TGCAGCGTCCGACTCTATACAGGGTCCCCCCCATGGAACTATGGCTACACCTTC. This codes for CSVRLYTGSPPWNYGYTF.

The chain joins TRBV29-1 to TRBJ2-5; a weak D match, TRBD1 (5 bases). The J call is doubtful: the DNA matches TRBJ2-7 better. This CDR3 region has 11 residues. CDR1 and CDR2 (germline): SQVTM, ANQGSEA. CDR3 amino acids: CSVEETDEQYF. For the CDR3, the DNA is TGCAGCGTTGAAGAGACAGACGAGCAGTACTTC.

The chain combines TRBV28 with TRBJ2-7; D possibly matches TRBD1 or TRBD2 (5 bases each). The V gene lost 4 bases and the J gene lost 0 bases, with 25 bases spanning the gap. The germline CDR1 and CDR2 sequences are MDHEN and SYDVKM. CDR3 length: 19 amino acids. The CDR3 region is CASSSLYGTDSHYSYEQYF. In DNA, the CDR3 is TGTGCCAGCAGTTCCCTATATGGGACCGATTCCCACTACTCCTACGAGCAGTACTTC.

This chain joins TRBV5-6 and TRBJ2-3, with 13 bases fitting TRBD2. V was clipped by 3 bases and J by 4 bases; unmatched bases: 8. The CDR3 consists of 17 residues. CDR1 and CDR2 from the germline V gene are SGHDT and YYEEEE. DNA for the CDR3: TGTGCCAGCAGCTCGGTTGGGACTAGCGGGATTTCAGATACGCAGTATTTT. Its protein is CASSSVGTSGISDTQYF.

The genes are TRBV18 and TRBJ2-2, with D unclear. From germline, CDR1 is KGHSH and CDR2 LQKENI. The V and J ends lost 5 bases and 4 bases respectively, with 14 bases between them. CDR3 length: 15 amino acids. The CDR3 is CASSGRSRTTGELFF. The CDR3 region has the DNA TGTGCCAGCTCAGGACGGAGCAGAACCACCGGGGAGCTGTTTTTT.

The rearrangement joins TRBV13 to TRBJ2-2; tentative D call: TRBD2 (5 bases). This CDR3 comprises 13 residues. Germline V gene sequence: CDR1 PRHDT, CDR2 FYEKMQ (reference sequence). With 5 bases removed from V and 6 bases from J, the gap between germline ends came to 10 bases. CDR3 sequence: CASSRGLPGELFF. The CDR3 DNA reads TGTGCCAGCAGCCGAGGGCTACCCGGGGAGCTGTTTTTT.

Many counts were recorded for this clonotype. The V gene is TRBV11-1, the J gene TRBJ2-5; D gene unclear. The J call may be wrong; the DNA end is better matched by TRBJ2-1. Germline CDR1 reads SGHAT; CDR2 reads FQDESV (reference sequence). The CDR3 sequence is 11 residues long. CDR3 region: CASRKDNEQFF. CDR3 DNA: TGTGCCAGCAGGAAAGACAATGAGCAGTTCTTC.

Remarks on this clonotype: At one end the junction does not follow the germline gene, possibly because of a read error. The chain is built from TRBV24-1 and TRBJ1-2; D unresolved. The CDR3 runs to 16 residues. Germline values: CDR1 KGHDR, CDR2 SFDVKD. CDR3 sequence (DNA): TGTGCCACCAGTGATTTGCCGAAACTAGCTAACCATGGCTACACCTTC. This codes for CATSDLPKLANHGYTF.

This clonotype was seen a few times. This chain links TRBV29-1 with TRBJ2-1; unclear D gene. The CDR3 is made up of 11 amino acids. The germline V gene encodes CDR1 SQVTM and CDR2 ANQGSEA. Trimming took 2 bases from V and 10 from J, leaving 9 bases between them. DNA of the CDR3: TGCAGCGTTGAAAGCCTATCGGAGCAGTTCTTC. Translated: CSVESLSEQFF.

This chain links TRBV28 with TRBJ2-4; D ambiguous. CDR3 length equals 14 residues. Trimming removed 3 bases at V and 3 bases at J, with 9 bases between. The germline gives CDR1 MDHEN, CDR2 SYDVKM. The CDR3 is CASSFLFGKNIQYF. The CDR3 bases are TGTGCCAGCAGTTTCCTCTTTGGCAAAAACATTCAGTACTTC.

V gene TRBV27 combines with J gene TRBJ1-2, with D possibly being TRBD1 (6 bases). Trimming took 3 bases from V and 0 from J, leaving 14 bases between them. CDR1 and CDR2 from the germline V gene are MNHEY and SMNVEV (reference sequence). This CDR3 comprises 16 residues. CDR3 in DNA: TGTGCCAGCAGTTTGACAGGCTACGATCCTAACTATGGCTACACCTTC. Translating it yields CASSLTGYDPNYGYTF.